These 5 T cell receptor beta chains share one sample of origin, sequenced in a study of STAT5B mutations in CD4+ large granular lymphocyte leukemia. The repertoire was sequenced with immunoSEQ multiplex PCR; TCRdb's copy has only in-frame clones and lacks some. Here the sample spans about 22,000 clones, over 70% being singletons. Sequenced material: CD4+ T cells from blood buffy coats. These receptor sequences come from a human donor in good health.

The chain recombines TRBV5-1 with TRBJ1-2, with TRBD1 as a possible D gene (6 bases). The CDR3 is 18 amino acids. The germline CDR1 and CDR2 sequences are SGHRS and YFSETQ. Trimming removed 0 bases at V and 1 base at J, with 19 bases between. CDR3 sequence: CASSLASRTEGFNYGYTF. CDR3 in DNA: TGCGCCAGCAGCTTGGCCAGTAGGACAGAAGGCTTTAACTATGGCTACACCTTC. The full variable domain, rest sourced from reference TRBV5-1 and TRBJ1-2, is KAGVTQTPRYLIKTRGQQVTLSCSPISGHRSVSWYQQTPGQGLQFLFEYFSETQRNKGNFPGRFSGRQFSNSRSEMNVSTLELGDSALYLCASSLASRTEGFNYGYTFGSGTRLTVV.

The J gene is TRBJ2-1, the V gene TRBV7-2; D not resolved. Between the trimmed V and J ends, which lost 5 bases and 8 bases, there was a span of 10 bases. Germline CDR1 reads SGHTA; CDR2 reads FQGNSA. This CDR3 is built from 12 residues. The CDR3 loop reads CASSLILDEQFF. DNA for the CDR3: TGTGCCAGCAGCCTAATACTCGATGAGCAGTTCTTC.

This chain connects TRBV4-1 to TRBJ2-1; the match to TRBD2 covers 7 bases. Germline loops: CDR1 MGHRA, CDR2 YSYEKL. The CDR3 covers 17 residues. V shed 3 bases and J 5 bases; nucleotides not matched to a gene: 13. The chain's CDR3 is CASSQEQRDIIHNEQFF. CDR3 bases: TGCGCCAGCAGCCAGGAACAGCGGGATATAATCCACAATGAGCAGTTCTTC.

The CDR3 DNA is TGTGCCAGCACCCTTTCGACAACACTTCACTCTGGAAACACCATATATTTT. This translates into CASTLSTTLHSGNTIYF. This chain connects TRBV28 to TRBJ1-3; D is unclear. The V and J ends lost 7 bases and 0 bases respectively, with 19 bases between them. The CDR3 is 17 amino acids. Germline lookup yields CDR1 MDHEN and CDR2 SYDVKM.

This clone was seen just once. The gene calls are TRBV7-2 and TRBJ1-2; no reliable D call. V dropped 1 base and J dropped 4 bases, with 13 bases sitting between them. The V gene's germline CDR1 is SGHTA and CDR2 FQGNSA. The CDR3 is made up of 15 amino acids. This chain's CDR3 is CASSLDVRGGYGYTF. CDR3 nucleotides: TGTGCCAGCAGCTTAGATGTCCGGGGTGGCTATGGCTACACCTTC.